Presented here are 18 T cell receptor beta chains from one specimen sequenced in a study of CD8+CD57+ T cells in acquired aplastic anemia. The use of genomic DNA as template underpinned the TCR beta VDJ and CDR3 profiling. TCRdb called the reads again in MiXCR, with one record for every CDR3 protein. Found here are approximately 190,000 distinct CDR3 sequences, 55% to 70% of them singletons; the top ten hold about 45%. The specimen sequenced was sorted CD4+, CD8+, or CD8+CD57+ T cells (not recorded which) from PBMCs. These receptors came from a human donor with severe aplastic anemia or a healthy control (not recorded which).

The DNA of the CDR3 is TGCAGTGCTAGCGACAGGCTGAGCACAGATACGCAGTATTTT. It codes for CSASDRLSTDTQYF. The rearrangement uses TRBV20-1 and TRBJ2-3; D possibly corresponds to TRBD1 (6 bases). The germline CDR1 and CDR2 sequences are DFQATT and SNEGSKA (reference sequence). The CDR3 has 14 amino acids. V lost 3 bases, J lost 0 bases, and 10 bases lay in between.

Many counts were recorded for this clonotype. V and J are TRBV7-2 and TRBJ1-1; the D is unclear. Looked up from germline, CDR1 is SGHTA and CDR2 is FQGNSA. The CDR3 runs to 13 residues. V lost 4 bases and J lost 3, with 9 bases in between. CDR3 DNA sequence: TGTGCCAGCAGCTGGGGTCTCGACACTGAAGCTTTCTTT. Encoded protein: CASSWGLDTEAFF.

This clonotype showed up many times. The genes are TRBV2 and TRBJ2-7, with TRBD1 matching over 8 bases. The V and J ends lost 6 bases and 4 bases, in that order; junction bases with no gene match: 8. CDR3 length: 14 amino acids. CDR1 is SNHLY and CDR2 is FYNNEI in the germline V gene. CDR3 coding DNA: TGTGCCAGCAGCGAAATGGACAGGGCGTACGAGCAGTACTTC. Amino acids: CASSEMDRAYEQYF.

The V call is TRBV29-1, the J call TRBJ1-4; 7 bases align to TRBD1. V trimming: 6 bases; J trimming: 8 bases; junction bases outside the gene matches: 9. This CDR3 region has 13 residues. The germline V gene encodes CDR1 SQVTM and CDR2 ANQGSEA. As DNA, the CDR3 is TGCAGCGTAGCAGGGGGAGTAAAGGAAAAACTGTTTTTT. Protein product: CSVAGGVKEKLFF.

V usage is TRBV11-2 and J usage is TRBJ2-1; D unresolved. CDR3 length equals 14 residues. Trimming pared 2 bases from V and 2 bases from J, leaving 7 bases between. Germline values: CDR1 SGHAT, CDR2 FQNNGV. CDR3 sequence (DNA): TGTGCCAGCAGCTTAACAGTTACCTACAATGAGCAGTTCTTC. Translated, it gives CASSLTVTYNEQFF.

This clonotype was picked up a small number of times. V is TRBV3-1 and J is TRBJ2-1, with 7 bases fitting TRBD1. Per the germline V gene, CDR1 is LGHDT and CDR2 is YNNKEL (reference sequence). Trimming removed 4 bases from V and 4 bases from J; junction bases left unmatched: 7. This CDR3 comprises 15 residues. The CDR3 nucleotides read TGTGCCAGCAGCCCGCAGGACAGGTTATACAATGAGCAGTTCTTC. Its protein is CASSPQDRLYNEQFF.

V and J are TRBV5-6 and TRBJ2-2; the D gene is possibly TRBD1 (5 bases). Trimming stripped 1 base from V and 1 base from J, with 17 bases between. CDR1 is SGHDT, CDR2 YYEEEE, per germline. The CDR3 runs 18 residues. The DNA of the CDR3 is TGTGCCAGCAGCTTGTACGCGGCAGGGCTTATGAACACCGGGGAGCTGTTTTTT. Amino acids: CASSLYAAGLMNTGELFF.

In this sample, this clonotype turned up once. The chain carries TRBV7-9 and TRBJ2-6, with D maybe TRBD1 (6 bases). The V end was cut by 1 base, the J end by 0 bases, with 10 bases between. Per germline, CDR1 SEHNR and CDR2 FQNEAQ (reference sequence). The CDR3 contains 17 residues. CDR3 sequence: CASSLGQESSGANVLTF. CDR3 coding DNA: TGTGCCAGCAGCTTAGGACAGGAGAGCTCTGGGGCCAACGTCCTGACTTTC.

This chain links TRBV9 with TRBJ2-3, with D perhaps TRBD2 (7 bases). Deletions cut 7 bases from V and 0 bases from J, with 18 bases between. Germline values: CDR1 SGDLS, CDR2 YYNGEE. The CDR3 has 16 amino acids. CDR3 protein: CASDPRGARSTDTQYF. CDR3 DNA: TGTGCCAGCGACCCCCGGGGGGCACGAAGCACAGATACGCAGTATTTT.

The chain employs TRBV5-1 and TRBJ2-7, with 11 bases matching TRBD2. This CDR3 is built from 15 residues. The germline V gene has CDR1 SGHRS and CDR2 YFSETQ. Trimming cost V 4 bases and J 6 bases; bases outside gene matches: 9. CDR3 in DNA: TGCGCCAGCAGCCCTACAACTAGCGGGAGCGCCGAGCAGTACTTC. Translation gives CASSPTTSGSAEQYF.

V is TRBV24-1 and J is TRBJ2-3; D not resolved. V shed 0 bases and J shed 2 bases, with 14 bases lying between them. The CDR3 is 17 amino acids. The germline V gene has CDR1 KGHDR and CDR2 SFDVKD. This CDR3 reads CATSDLGVGFDTDTQYF. CDR3 DNA sequence: TGTGCCACCAGTGATTTGGGGGTGGGCTTTGACACAGATACGCAGTATTTT.

The sample holds a few counts of this clonotype. The chain has TRBV10-2 and TRBJ2-7, with 12 bases aligning to TRBD2. This CDR3 spans 17 amino acids. Germline CDR1 is WSHSY and CDR2 is SAAADI. J was trimmed by 4 bases and V by 4 bases; bases with no gene match: 11. The CDR3 DNA reads as TGCGCCAGCAGTGCCGGACTAGCGGGATCTTGGGGATACGAGCAGTACTTC. This sequence encodes CASSAGLAGSWGYEQYF.

Here the CDR3 reads CAISDPLRSDSYEQYF. The CDR3 nucleotides read TGTGCCATCAGTGACCCTCTCAGGAGCGACTCCTACGAGCAGTACTTC. V gene TRBV10-3 combines with J gene TRBJ2-7, with unresolved D. V was cut by 3 bases and J by 0 bases, with 15 bases left in between. This CDR3 region has 16 residues. Germline CDR1 ENHRY, CDR2 SYGVKD.

This chain uses TRBV7-9 with TRBJ1-2; no definite D call. V dropped 1 base and J dropped 4 bases, with 7 bases sitting between them. Germline V gene data show CDR1 as SEHNR and CDR2 as FQNEAQ (reference sequence). The CDR3 has 13 residues. The CDR3 DNA sequence: TGTGCCAGCAGCTTAGAACCGGTCTATGGCTACACCTTC. Its translation is CASSLEPVYGYTF.

This clonotype showed up just once. The CDR3 region is CATSRDKGGRGITPGETQYF. CDR3 DNA: TGTGCCACCAGCAGAGATAAGGGCGGGCGGGGGATTACCCCTGGAGAGACCCAGTACTTC. The V call is TRBV15, the J call TRBJ2-5; 7 bases are a match to TRBD2. V was pared by 0 bases and J by 4 bases, with 20 bases of the junction left unmatched. The CDR3 contains 20 residues. CDR1 is LNHNV and CDR2 is YYDKDF in the germline V gene (reference sequence). The whole variable domain, remainder taken from reference TRBV15 and TRBJ2-5, is DAMVIQNPRYQVTQFGKPVTLSCSQTLNHNVMYWYQQKSSQAPKLLFHYYDKDFNNEADTPDNFQSRRPNTSFCFLDIRSPGLGDTAMYLCATSRDKGGRGITPGETQYFGPGTRLLVL.

The rearrangement links TRBV29-1 to TRBJ1-2; a weak D match, TRBD1 (5 bases). The germline gives CDR1 SQVTM, CDR2 ANQGSEA. The CDR3 runs 13 residues. With 1 base removed from V and 4 bases from J, the gap between germline ends came to 10 bases. In DNA, the CDR3 is TGCAGCGTTGAAGTGGGGGTAGGCTATGGCTACACCTTC. This gives the protein CSVEVGVGYGYTF.

In its sample, this clonotype was seen once. The rearrangement joins TRBV2 to TRBJ2-7; 8 nucleotides agree with TRBD2. V was pared by 5 bases and J by 5 bases, with 8 bases of the junction left unmatched. The germline V gene encodes CDR1 SNHLY and CDR2 FYNNEI. The CDR3 is 14 residues long. CDR3 nucleotides: TGTGCCAGCAGTATACTAGCGGCAGGCCACGAGCAGTACTTC. As protein: CASSILAAGHEQYF.

The V and J genes are TRBV29-1 and TRBJ2-7; no firm D call. The CDR3 totals 14 residues. V dropped 0 bases and J dropped 3 bases, with 12 bases sitting between them. The V gene's germline CDR1 is SQVTM and CDR2 ANQGSEA. DNA for the CDR3: TGCAGCGTTGAAGATTATGTGGACCGCTACGAGCAGTACTTC. Its translation: CSVEDYVDRYEQYF.